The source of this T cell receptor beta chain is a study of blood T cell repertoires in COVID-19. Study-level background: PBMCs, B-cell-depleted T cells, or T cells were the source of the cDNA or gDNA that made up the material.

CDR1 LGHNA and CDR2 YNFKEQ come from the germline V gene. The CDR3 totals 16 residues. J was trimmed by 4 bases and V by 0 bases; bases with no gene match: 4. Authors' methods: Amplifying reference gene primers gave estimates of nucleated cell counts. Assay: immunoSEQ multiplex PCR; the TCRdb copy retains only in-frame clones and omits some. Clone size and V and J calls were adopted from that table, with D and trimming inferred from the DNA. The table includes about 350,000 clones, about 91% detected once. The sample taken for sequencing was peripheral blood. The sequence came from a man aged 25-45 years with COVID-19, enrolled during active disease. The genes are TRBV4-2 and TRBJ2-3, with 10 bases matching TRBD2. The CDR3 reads CASSQDLSGGADTQYF. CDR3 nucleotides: TGTGCCAGCAGCCAAGATCTAAGCGGGGGGGCAGATACGCAGTATTTT.